Below, 29 T cell receptor beta chains from the same sample are listed, as sequenced in a study of response to subunit inactivated influenza vaccine. TCRdb itself ran the RT-PCR reads through MiXCR, one entry per CDR3 protein. Altogether about 830,000 distinct CDR3 sequences are present, about a fifth being singletons, with the ten largest covering roughly a tenth. The material was PBMCs from blood, obtained about 5 days after vaccination. The receptors derive from a man aged 50-60 years who received an inactivated influenza vaccine.

V gene TRBV27 combines with J gene TRBJ2-2; 7 bases are a match to TRBD2. The V gene's germline CDR1 is MNHEY and CDR2 SMNVEV (reference sequence). The V segment lost 5 bases and the J segment 7 bases; nucleotides outside the gene matches: 25. CDR3 size: 20 residues. CDR3 in amino acids: CASSPLGSISGALLGGELFF. The CDR3 nucleotides read TGTGCCAGCAGTCCGCTCGGGTCTATCAGCGGGGCTCTCTTGGGCGGGGAGCTGTTTTTT.

This chain uses TRBV28 with TRBJ2-7; 7 bases match TRBD1. The CDR3 extends over 16 amino acids. CDR1 MDHEN and CDR2 SYDVKM come from the germline V gene. J gave up 1 base and V 4 bases, and 10 bases lay outside the gene matches. CDR3 in amino acids: CASSSPRPGQSYEQYF. The CDR3 region has the DNA TGTGCCAGCAGTTCGCCCAGACCGGGACAGTCCTACGAGCAGTACTTC.

This clonotype was counted ten times or more. The gene calls are TRBV6-1 and TRBJ1-1; 9 bases map to TRBD1. This CDR3 has 17 amino acids. CDR1 MNHNS and CDR2 SASEGT come from the germline V gene. V trimming: 6 bases; J trimming: 1 base; junction bases outside the gene matches: 12. CDR3 sequence (DNA): TGTGCCAGCAGACCGGACAGGGGTAAAGGGGGGAACACTGAAGCTTTCTTT. It specifies CASRPDRGKGGNTEAFF.

The rearrangement joins TRBV11-2 to TRBJ2-5; tentatively, D is TRBD1 or TRBD2 (5 bases each). CDR1 and CDR2 from the germline V gene are SGHAT and FQNNGV. The CDR3 contains 16 residues. V lost 5 bases to trimming and J lost 9 bases, with 25 bases between them. The CDR3 DNA is TGTGCCAGCAGCCCTTCCGGGGACCTAGTGAGTCAGGCCCAGTACTTC. Its translation: CASSPSGDLVSQAQYF.

The chain joins TRBV27 to TRBJ2-1; the D is unclear. Trimming took 8 bases from V and 1 from J, leaving 12 bases between them. In germline, CDR1 is MNHEY, CDR2 SMNVEV (reference sequence). The CDR3 consists of 14 residues. This CDR3 reads CASLLSSSYNEQFF. CDR3 sequence (DNA): TGTGCCAGCCTATTGTCCTCTTCCTACAATGAGCAGTTCTTC.

Remarks on this clonotype: At one boundary the junction diverges from the germline segment, which might be a read error. This chain uses TRBV7-2 with TRBJ2-1; 11 bases are shared with TRBD2. Looked up from germline, CDR1 is SGHTA and CDR2 is FQGNSA. There are 13 residues in the CDR3. The CDR3 coding sequence is TGTGCCAGCAGCATAGCGGGAGGGGTTGAGCAGTTCTTC. Encoded protein: CASSIAGGVEQFF.

This clonotype was counted only a few times. The rearrangement links TRBV7-2 to TRBJ1-6; TRBD1 is a possible D gene (5 bases). The CDR3 spans 16 residues. Germline lookup yields CDR1 SGHTA and CDR2 FQGNSA. Between the trimmed V and J ends, which lost 5 bases and 10 bases, there was a span of 21 bases. The CDR3 reads CASSVGGAPSDSPLHF. The CDR3 DNA sequence: TGTGCCAGCAGCGTAGGAGGGGCCCCGTCGGACTCACCCCTCCACTTT.

This clonotype came up a few times. The chain carries TRBV29-1 and TRBJ2-5; TRBD1 agrees at 8 bases. The CDR3 is made up of 13 amino acids. The ends lost 6 bases at V and 3 bases at J; junction bases unmatched: 6. Germline V lookup: CDR1 SQVTM, CDR2 ANQGSEA. The CDR3 coding sequence is TGCAGCGTGGACAGGGCGGGCGAAGAGACCCAGTACTTC. This sequence encodes CSVDRAGEETQYF.

The genes are TRBV5-1 and TRBJ2-1, with 7 bases that match TRBD2. The CDR3 loop spans 14 amino acids. V lost 4 bases and J lost 7; bases outside the gene matches: 8. Germline assignment: CDR1 SGHRS and CDR2 YFSETQ. The CDR3 loop reads CASSTGTTSNEQFF. In DNA, the CDR3 is TGCGCCAGCAGCACCGGGACTACCTCGAATGAGCAGTTCTTC.

As DNA, the CDR3 is TGCAGTGCTAGAGAGGTGACCAAAGGGGAGCTGTTTTTT. This sequence encodes CSAREVTKGELFF. The genes are TRBV20-1 and TRBJ2-2; D ambiguous. Germline CDR1 and CDR2: DFQATT and SNEGSKA (reference sequence). CDR3 length: 13 amino acids. Trimming took 0 bases from V and 8 from J, leaving 10 bases between them.

This rearrangement joins TRBV21-1 to TRBJ1-5; the D call in the table, TRBD1, was not verified against the DNA. TRBV21-1 is a recognized pseudogene. The CDR3 has 16 residues. The CDR3 loop reads CASSPDPNLGDQPQHF. The CDR3 nucleotides are TGTGCCAGCAGTCCGGATCCCAACCTGGGGGATCAGCCCCAGCATTTT.

In its sample, this clonotype was seen many times. The chain is built from TRBV5-1 and TRBJ2-5; 9 bases line up with TRBD1. The germline CDR1 and CDR2 sequences are SGHRS and YFSETQ. The V segment lost 4 bases and the J segment 4 bases; nucleotides outside the gene matches: 14. The CDR3 loop spans 17 amino acids. The CDR3 protein is CASSPGYRGRLLETQYF. The CDR3 bases are TGCGCCAGCAGCCCAGGGTACAGGGGGCGCCTGTTAGAGACCCAGTACTTC.

This clonotype was counted only a few times. The chain is built from TRBV12-3 or TRBV12-4 and TRBJ2-7; D unclear. The V gene lost 0 bases and the J gene lost 4 bases, with 13 bases spanning the gap. The CDR3 is made up of 15 amino acids. The CDR3 is CASSLALRTAYEQYF. The CDR3 nucleotides read TGTGCCAGCAGTTTAGCGCTCAGGACCGCGTACGAGCAGTACTTC.

The chain recombines TRBV10-3 with TRBJ2-5; TRBD2 agrees at 9 bases. The V gene end was trimmed by 3 bases and the J gene end by 3 bases; junction bases not matched to a gene: 5. The CDR3 loop spans 15 amino acids. Germline loops: CDR1 ENHRY, CDR2 SYGVKD. CDR3 region: CAISDLLAGEETQYF. The CDR3 bases are TGTGCCATCAGTGATCTACTAGCGGGCGAAGAGACCCAGTACTTC.

There are a few counts of this clonotype. This chain connects TRBV11-2 to TRBJ2-7; 7 bases line up with TRBD1. V shed 1 base, J shed 6 bases, and the junction held 6 bases outside the gene matches. The CDR3 has 14 amino acids. The germline V gene encodes CDR1 SGHAT and CDR2 FQNNGV. CDR3 residues: CASSLAGTVSEQYF. Here the CDR3 DNA reads TGTGCCAGCAGCTTAGCGGGGACAGTCAGCGAGCAGTACTTC. The whole variable domain, filled in from reference TRBV11-2 and TRBJ2-7, reads EAGVAQSPRYKIIEKRQSVAFWCNPISGHATLYWYQQILGQGPKLLIQFQNNGVVDDSQLPKDRFSAERLKGVDSTLKIQPAKLEDSAVYLCASSLAGTVSEQYFGPGTRLTVT.

This clonotype was observed a handful of times. The chain couples TRBV24-1 to TRBJ2-7; D gene uncertain. CDR3 length equals 12 residues. Germline assignment: CDR1 KGHDR and CDR2 SFDVKD. Trimming removed 4 bases at V and 6 bases at J, with 9 bases between. The CDR3 here is CATSDRGFEQYF. The CDR3 region has the DNA TGTGCCACCAGTGACAGAGGCTTCGAGCAGTACTTC.

This clonotype was observed at least ten times. The rearrangement links TRBV7-8 to TRBJ1-1; no clear D. V was cut by 1 base and J by 1 base, with 4 bases left in between. The CDR3 loop spans 13 amino acids. Germline V gene sequence: CDR1 SGHVS, CDR2 FQNEAQ. The CDR3 sequence is CASSLVKNTEAFF. The CDR3 DNA sequence: TGTGCCAGCAGCTTAGTCAAGAACACTGAAGCTTTCTTT.

This clonotype has a count of ten or more. The rearrangement uses TRBV4-3 and TRBJ2-7; 8 bases line up with TRBD2. Germline-derived CDR1 and CDR2 are LGHNA and YSLEER. V trimming: 0 bases; J trimming: 1 base; junction bases outside the gene matches: 5. The CDR3 length is 16 residues. The CDR3 spells CASSQDGTRSSYEQYF. The CDR3 DNA is TGCGCCAGCAGCCAAGACGGGACTAGGTCTTCCTACGAGCAGTACTTC.

The chain couples TRBV20-1 to TRBJ2-1, with 9 bases matching TRBD2. Losses at the gene ends were 3 bases for V and 6 bases for J; bases not matched to a gene: 15. The length of the CDR3 is 17 residues. The germline gives CDR1 DFQATT, CDR2 SNEGSKA (reference sequence). CDR3 region: CSARGLAGDFQSNEQFF. The CDR3, as DNA: TGCAGTGCTAGGGGATTAGCGGGAGATTTCCAATCCAATGAGCAGTTCTTC.

J is TRBJ1-1 and V is TRBV29-1; D is unclear. Trimming left V 5 bases short and J 0 bases short, with 10 bases between. The CDR3 is 13 amino acids. CDR1 is SQVTM, CDR2 ANQGSEA, per germline. Here the CDR3 reads CSVCKIMNTEAFF. The CDR3 bases are TGCAGCGTTTGTAAGATCATGAACACTGAAGCTTTCTTT.

As regards this clonotype: At one boundary the junction diverges from the germline segment, which might be a read error. V usage is TRBV7-6 and J usage is TRBJ1-2; TRBD1 might be the D (5 bases). Germline CDR1 and CDR2: SGHVS and FNYEAQ. The CDR3 contains 13 residues. Here the CDR3 reads CASNNTGAAGVCF. For the CDR3, the DNA is TGTGCCAGCAACAACACCGGAGCCGCGGGGGTCTGCTTC. The entire variable domain, with the rest obtained from reference TRBV7-6 and TRBJ1-2, is as follows: GAGVSQSPRYKVTKRGQDVALRCDPISGHVSLYWYRQALGQGPEFLTYFNYEAQQDKSGLPNDRFSAERPEGSISTLTIQRTEQRDSAMYRCASNNTGAAGVCFGSGTRLTVV.

This clonotype was counted only a few times. This chain connects TRBV6-5 to TRBJ2-7; D remains unclear. The CDR3 runs to 14 residues. Trimming left V 7 bases short and J 0 bases short, with 13 bases between. From germline, CDR1 is MNHEY and CDR2 SVGAGI. The CDR3 loop is CASMLGRYSYEQYF. As DNA, the CDR3 is TGTGCCAGCATGTTAGGCCGGTACTCCTACGAGCAGTACTTC.

This sequence joins TRBV5-1 and TRBJ2-3; TRBD2 matches 10 bases. V trimming: 4 bases; J trimming: 3 bases; junction bases outside the gene matches: 17. The CDR3 is 19 amino acids. Germline loops: CDR1 SGHRS, CDR2 YFSETQ. CDR3 residues: CASSLTSSGRSSWTDTQYF. The CDR3 DNA follows: TGCGCCAGCAGCCTAACTTCTAGCGGGAGAAGTAGTTGGACAGATACGCAGTATTTT.

V is TRBV5-1 and J is TRBJ2-1, with TRBD2 matching 8 bases. The V and J ends lost 0 bases and 2 bases, in that order; junction bases with no gene match: 1. This CDR3 has 15 amino acids. CDR1 is SGHRS and CDR2 is YFSETQ in the germline V gene. CDR3 loop: CASSLEREPYNEQFF. The CDR3 DNA reads TGCGCCAGCAGCTTGGAGCGGGAGCCCTACAATGAGCAGTTCTTC.

This chain connects TRBV20-1 to TRBJ2-7; TRBD1 matches at 8 bases. Germline-derived CDR1 and CDR2 are DFQATT and SNEGSKA (reference sequence). The CDR3 is made up of 13 amino acids. Losses at the gene ends were 2 bases for V and 2 bases for J; bases not matched to a gene: 2. The chain's CDR3 is CSARRGQAYEQYF. Here the CDR3 DNA reads TGCAGTGCTAGACGGGGACAGGCCTACGAGCAGTACTTC.

This clonotype was seen ten or more times. The rearrangement joins TRBV10-3 to TRBJ2-1, with 9 bases identical to TRBD2. V dropped 10 bases and J dropped 6; count of bases not matched to a gene: 16. Germline V gives CDR1 ENHRY, CDR2 SYGVKD. The CDR3 loop spans 16 amino acids. CDR3 nucleotide sequence: TGTGCCACTCAACCTCGGAGGCTAGCGGGGTTCAATGAGCAGTTCTTC. Protein sequence: CATQPRRLAGFNEQFF.

This clonotype was counted only a few times. The V gene is TRBV20-1, the J gene TRBJ2-1; 11 nucleotides match TRBD2. J gave up 10 bases and V 6 bases, and 11 bases lay outside the gene matches. The V gene's germline CDR1 is DFQATT and CDR2 SNEGSKA (reference sequence). This CDR3 region has 14 residues. CDR3 residues: CSANGLAGGGEQFF. The CDR3 DNA is TGCAGTGCAAATGGGCTAGCGGGGGGAGGCGAGCAGTTCTTC.

The chain joins TRBV20-1 to TRBJ1-5; the D gene is possibly TRBD1 (6 bases). Germline CDR1 DFQATT, CDR2 SNEGSKA (reference sequence). V was shortened by 5 bases and J by 3 bases, with 8 bases between the two germline ends. The CDR3 length is 12 residues. The CDR3: CSAGQYNQPQHF. The CDR3 DNA reads TGCAGTGCTGGACAGTACAATCAGCCCCAGCATTTT.

In this sample, this clonotype turned up a few times. The chain uses TRBV11-2 and TRBJ2-7, with D unresolved. Germline V gives CDR1 SGHAT, CDR2 FQNNGV. V was cut by 6 bases and J by 7 bases, with 13 bases left in between. This CDR3 region has 12 residues. The CDR3 loop is CASSFANWEQYF. The CDR3 bases are TGTGCCAGCAGTTTTGCCAACTGGGAGCAGTACTTC.